These T cell receptor beta chains were read from a single sample in a study of blood T cell repertoires in COVID-19. Clones were read by immunoSEQ multiplex PCR, and TCRdb kept only the in-frame ones, dropping some. Here the sample spans more than 300,000 clones, 80% to 95% being singletons. Sequenced sample: PBMCs or T cells enriched from blood (not recorded which). The receptors here all came from a woman between 40 and 55 years old who had been exposed to COVID-19. Both conserved end residues are trimmed from each CDR3.

V gene | CDR3 protein
TRBV2 | ASTVLDSPGNTIY
TRBV19 | ASRPGQGEAF
TRBV11-2 | ASSLRGGTGNTGELF
TRBV28 | ASSLNVEYVGGF
TRBV12-3/TRBV12-4 | ASSLTAGYGYT
TRBV11-3 | ASSPTQQGRQY
TRBV3-1/TRBV3-2 | ASSQDSTGVGSEKLF
TRBV7-8 | ASSQRTSGSYEQY
TRBV27 | ASSSPGQTIEAF
TRBV13 | ASSFPGELF
TRBV19 | ASSAGPPPLH
TRBV7-9 | ASSLSQGAGGYT
TRBV7-2 | ASSLRTGRVTEAF
TRBV6-5 | ASRGTGGGSTEAF
TRBV2 | ASSEYFDYGYT
TRBV15 | ATSRPSSYNEQF
TRBV5-5 | ASSLAGLGNEQF
TRBV19 | ASSSRQGFSYGYT
TRBV2 | ATGGAEANVLT